Listed below are T cell receptor beta chains from one sample, sequenced in a study of response to subunit inactivated influenza vaccine. TCRdb passed the RT-PCR reads through MiXCR, listing each CDR3 protein once. The sample holds some 150,000 distinct CDR3 sequences, 9.5% to 15% seen once. This sample was shared with a second study, whose subject was T cells expressing NK-cell markers.

The material sequenced was CD8+ T cells sorted from PBMCs, taken roughly 12 days after vaccination. Receptors originate from a man between 50 and 59 years old who received an inactivated influenza vaccine. Both conserved end residues are part of each CDR3.

j_call v_call cdr3_aa
TRBJ1-1 TRBV4-3 CASSQDRGDLNTEAFF
TRBJ2-1 TRBV28 CASSSLAGTFNEQFF
TRBJ2-7 TRBV28 CASSLLGGWEQYF
TRBJ2-3 TRBV12-3/TRBV12-4 CASSPYEGSTDTQYF
TRBJ1-2 TRBV6-5 CASSYSQAGTYTF
TRBJ2-7 TRBV5-8 CASSLRFPYEQYF
TRBJ2-7 TRBV7-2 CASSGAGRYEQYF
TRBJ2-7 TRBV13 CASSIGDSPYEQYF
TRBJ2-1 TRBV7-9 CASSSNRRDYNEQFF
TRBJ1-4 TRBV7-2 CASRDRGNEKLFF
TRBJ2-1 TRBV5-1 CASSLNLAGIPYNEQFF
TRBJ2-3 TRBV15 CATSNTYLAGTGGTDTQYF
TRBJ2-2 TRBV9 CASSARVGVGTGELFF
TRBJ2-3 TRBV12-3/TRBV12-4 CASSRTGITDTQYF
TRBJ2-7 TRBV5-6 CASSAGTAAYEQYF
TRBJ2-1 TRBV6-5 CASSYSIRLLPVYNEQFF
TRBJ2-6 TRBV4-2 CASSQADSGANVLTF
TRBJ2-1 TRBV7-6 CASSFGPAYNEQFF
TRBJ2-5 TRBV23-1 CASSHGRVRVETQYF
TRBJ1-5 TRBV20-1 CSASGFTSSNQPQHF
TRBJ2-3 TRBV7-9 CASSLAVWLGTQYF
TRBJ2-5 TRBV28 CASSLYSGVAQETQYF
TRBJ2-3 TRBV5-5 CAGSLPPGIRTDTQYF
TRBJ2-7 TRBV12-3/TRBV12-4 CASSLSQTSGSYEQYF
TRBJ2-1 TRBV7-9 CASRLGQSSYNEQFF
TRBJ2-5 TRBV12-3/TRBV12-4 CASSDERGQETQYF
TRBJ2-5 TRBV11-2 CASSPRLAGAQETQYF
TRBJ2-5 TRBV29-1 CSVEDLRSQYF
TRBJ2-7 TRBV10-3 CAISSIAAEFEQYF
TRBJ2-1 TRBV12-3/TRBV12-4 CASSLQDIPNEQFF
TRBJ2-5 TRBV4-3 CASSQDLTGTGGSGQYF
TRBJ1-1 TRBV5-1 CASSLNFAKFENTEAFF
TRBJ2-1 TRBV29-1 CSVRATGYNEQFF
TRBJ2-2 TRBV25-1 CASSNYANTGELFF
TRBJ2-7 TRBV11-2 CASSRDRYYEQYF
TRBJ1-6 TRBV7-6 CASSLERQGAGYNSPLHF
TRBJ2-3 TRBV6-2/TRBV6-3 CASSDSREIGTDTQYF
TRBJ2-1 TRBV7-9 CASSFLHEQFF
TRBJ2-5 TRBV29-1 CSAPLGAPGETQYF
TRBJ2-1 TRBV7-9 CASSSPGGGEQFF
TRBJ2-7 TRBV20-1 CSPGLAVGQVVDEQYF
TRBJ1-5 TRBV4-1 CASSQYWTSNQPQHF
TRBJ2-5 TRBV12-3/TRBV12-4 CASSSPGTLETQYF
TRBJ2-4 TRBV7-9 CASSPPRGNIQYF
TRBJ2-1 TRBV10-3 CAISESHSGRLYNEQFF
TRBJ1-2 TRBV29-1 CSGATGLLNYGYTF
TRBJ2-2 TRBV5-1 CASSLRDGVGDWPTGELFF
TRBJ2-2 TRBV19 CASRIGGSSTGELFF
TRBJ2-7 TRBV4-3 CASSQGPSGSSYEQYF
TRBJ2-1 TRBV6-2/TRBV6-3 CASGISSYNEQFF
TRBJ2-1 TRBV2 CASSENPLAGPKYNEQFF
TRBJ2-1 TRBV9 CASSPRDGNEQFF
TRBJ1-4 TRBV12-3/TRBV12-4 CASSPGTATNEKLFF
TRBJ2-3 TRBV11-2 CASSWSVEGATDTQYF
TRBJ1-2 TRBV7-9 CASSRPGTGLGYTF
TRBJ2-2 TRBV11-2 CASSLSSGGYTGELFF
TRBJ2-3 TRBV6-5 CASSYTRTDTQYF
TRBJ2-1 TRBV4-2 CASSQFASNNEQFF
TRBJ2-5 TRBV7-2 CASSVAPPGTRKETQYF
TRBJ2-1 TRBV11-2 CASSLSPGNEQFF